The TCR beta chain under discussion was sequenced for a study of blood T cell repertoires in COVID-19. On the study more broadly: PBMCs, B-cell-depleted T cells, or T cells provided the cDNA or gDNA that made up the material.

V gave up 3 bases and J gave up 4 bases; unmatched junction bases: 4. In germline, CDR1 is SGHVS, CDR2 FQNEAQ. The CDR3 length is 15 residues. Assay: immunoSEQ multiplex PCR; the TCRdb copy retains only in-frame clones and omits some. Of over 200,000 clones listed, around 75% are singletons. The material sequenced was peripheral blood. The chain uses TRBV7-8 and TRBJ2-3; the match to TRBD1 covers 10 bases. This clonotype was obtained from a human donor in a cohort sampled during active COVID-19. CDR3 residues: CASSLDRGFSDTQYF. The CDR3 DNA follows: TGTGCCAGCAGCTTGGACAGGGGGTTCTCAGATACGCAGTATTTT.